A single sample gave rise to the 17 T cell receptor beta chains below, sequenced in a study of T cell repertoires in cytomegalovirus infection. In TCRdb, the reads were re-called with MiXCR into one record per CDR3 protein. The data show 350,000 to 550,000 distinct CDR3 sequences, about a third seen once. The specimen sequenced was PBMCs. The receptors originated from a human donor in good health (CMV status not recorded). Some clones in this sample may be carry-over from other donors' samples.

This clonotype was recorded at least ten times. This chain connects TRBV7-9 to TRBJ2-6, with D maybe TRBD2 (5 bases). The V gene lost 8 bases and the J gene lost 1 base, with 15 bases spanning the gap. The germline V gene encodes CDR1 SEHNR and CDR2 FQNEAQ (reference sequence). CDR3 length: 16 residues. CDR3 in DNA: TGTGCCAGCGGCGGAGGCGTATTTTCTGGGGCCAACGTCCTGACTTTC. Its protein product is CASGGGVFSGANVLTF.

This clonotype turned up a few times. The chain links TRBV7-8 to TRBJ2-5; 8 bases line up with TRBD2. Germline CDR1 reads SGHVS; CDR2 reads FQNEAQ. J gave up 2 bases and V 1 base, and 6 bases lay outside the gene matches. This CDR3 has 16 amino acids. The CDR3 reads CASSLGPAGVQETQYF. As DNA, the CDR3 is TGTGCCAGCAGCTTAGGGCCAGCGGGGGTACAAGAGACCCAGTACTTC.

The V and J genes are TRBV20-1 and TRBJ1-2; tentatively, D is TRBD1 (5 bases). Germline CDR1 is DFQATT and CDR2 is SNEGSKA (reference sequence). V lost 5 bases and J lost 4, with 23 bases in between. This CDR3 comprises 16 residues. CDR3 amino acids: CSAGKETQGRSYGYTF. CDR3 DNA sequence: TGCAGTGCTGGAAAAGAGACGCAGGGAAGAAGCTATGGCTACACCTTC.

The chain uses TRBV19 and TRBJ2-5; 10 positions agree with TRBD2. CDR1 is LNHDA, CDR2 SQIVND, per germline (reference sequence). CDR3 length: 17 amino acids. Trimming at V came to 5 bases and at J to 0 bases, leaving 9 bases not matched to a gene. The DNA of the CDR3 is TGTGCCAGTAGTCGCCACACTGGGACTAGCGACCAAGAGACCCAGTACTTC. This translates into CASSRHTGTSDQETQYF.

A few counts support this clonotype. The chain employs TRBV7-2 and TRBJ1-2; 8 nucleotides match TRBD1. The germline V gene encodes CDR1 SGHTA and CDR2 FQGNSA. V gave up 2 bases and J gave up 7 bases; unmatched junction bases: 6. The CDR3 consists of 14 residues. Written as DNA, the CDR3 is TGTGCCAGCAGCTTAAGACAGGGGTTACGTGGCTACACCTTC. Its translation: CASSLRQGLRGYTF.

The rearrangement joins TRBV19 to TRBJ1-5; D not certain. Between the trimmed V and J ends, which lost 7 bases and 4 bases, there was a span of 14 bases. CDR1 LNHDA and CDR2 SQIVND come from the germline V gene (reference sequence). The CDR3 contains 14 residues. The CDR3 is CASNYRGLNQPQHF. The CDR3 DNA reads as TGTGCCAGTAATTACCGGGGTCTAAATCAGCCCCAGCATTTT.

This chain uses TRBV20-1 with TRBJ2-3; 9 bases are shared with TRBD2. The CDR3 is made up of 14 amino acids. The ends lost 5 bases at V and 7 bases at J; junction bases unmatched: 10. The germline CDR1 and CDR2 sequences are DFQATT and SNEGSKA (reference sequence). The CDR3 bases are TGCAGTGCTTGGCGGGGGGGGGGCACTTATACGCAGTATTTT. Its translation: CSAWRGGGTYTQYF.

This chain links TRBV28 with TRBJ1-1, with D unclear. The CDR3 covers 14 residues. Germline loops: CDR1 MDHEN, CDR2 SYDVKM. The germline V and J ends were trimmed by 2 bases and 7 bases, with 14 bases remaining between them. The CDR3 DNA is TGTGCCAGCAGTTTAGGAATGGCAGTCTATGAAGCTTTCTTT. This translates into CASSLGMAVYEAFF.

The sample holds many counts of this clonotype. This chain links TRBV7-8 with TRBJ2-7; 12 nucleotides match TRBD2. This CDR3 spans 16 amino acids. The trim removed 6 bases at V and 7 bases at J, leaving 13 bases unmatched. Germline CDR1 and CDR2: SGHVS and FQNEAQ. The CDR3 nucleotides are TGTGCCAGCAGATCCACCGGACTAGCGGGGTTCGGGGAGCAGTACTTC. It specifies CASRSTGLAGFGEQYF.

This chain joins TRBV7-9 and TRBJ2-3; D is unclear. The CDR3 contains 16 residues. Trimming cost V 2 bases and J 0 bases, with 12 bases left between them. Germline assignment: CDR1 SEHNR and CDR2 FQNEAQ (reference sequence). CDR3 in amino acids: CASSLYSGPSTDTQYF. The CDR3 DNA reads as TGTGCCAGCAGCTTATATTCCGGGCCGAGCACAGATACGCAGTATTTT.

This clonotype was recorded a few times. This CDR3 is CASSLGPTGGTYNEQFF. CDR3 in DNA: TGTGCCAGCAGTTTAGGCCCCACGGGGGGTACTTACAATGAGCAGTTCTTC. J is TRBJ2-1 and V is TRBV12-3 or TRBV12-4, with 7 bases lining up with TRBD2. Germline trimming cut 1 base from V and 4 bases from J; bases unmatched to any gene: 10. The CDR3 consists of 17 residues.

This chain joins TRBV4-1 and TRBJ2-1; D unclear. Germline assignment: CDR1 MGHRA and CDR2 YSYEKL. The CDR3 contains 16 residues. V lost 5 bases and J lost 8, with 22 bases in between. The CDR3 coding sequence is TGCGCCAGCAGCGCCCCTCCACAATCCCCCCGATATGAGCAGTTCTTC. Its translation: CASSAPPQSPRYEQFF.

The chain recombines TRBV6-2 or TRBV6-3 with TRBJ1-2, with D possibly TRBD1 on 6 matching bases. The CDR3 is 15 amino acids. V gave up 5 bases and J gave up 6 bases, with 19 bases separating them. In germline, CDR1 is MNHEY, CDR2 SVGEGT. The CDR3 DNA follows: TGTGCCAGCAGTCTTCTCGGACAGAGGATTGATGGCTACACCTTC. Translated: CASSLLGQRIDGYTF.

The sample holds many counts of this clonotype. The CDR3 loop is CASSRQGNIQYF. The CDR3 DNA follows: TGTGCCAGCAGCAGACAGGGGAACATTCAGTACTTC. This chain links TRBV4-2 with TRBJ2-4, with 8 bases lining up with TRBD1. J gave up 7 bases and V 5 bases, and 1 base lay outside the gene matches. Germline assignment: CDR1 LGHNA and CDR2 YNFKEQ. The CDR3 covers 12 residues.

This clonotype appeared many times. This chain links TRBV7-8 with TRBJ2-7, with D perhaps given as TRBD1 or TRBD2 (5 bases each). CDR1 is SGHVS, CDR2 FQNEAQ, per germline. CDR3 length: 16 amino acids. V shed 1 base and J shed 1 base, with 14 bases lying between them. CDR3 nucleotide sequence: TGTGCCAGCAGCTTAGTGGGCCGGTGGGGGTCCTACGAGCAGTACTTC. It yields the protein CASSLVGRWGSYEQYF.

This clonotype was detected a few times. The rearrangement links TRBV6-5 to TRBJ2-7; D may be TRBD2 (5 bases). The CDR3 contains 13 residues. Between the trimmed V and J ends, which lost 5 bases and 4 bases, there was a span of 12 bases. The germline V gene has CDR1 MNHEY and CDR2 SVGAGI. The DNA of the CDR3 is TGTGCCAGCAGTCGCGGGCCTGGATACGAGCAGTACTTC. This gives the protein CASSRGPGYEQYF.

The chain joins TRBV5-1 to TRBJ1-6, with TRBD1 identical over 9 bases. This CDR3 spans 19 amino acids. Per germline, CDR1 SGHRS and CDR2 YFSETQ. V shed 4 bases and J 5 bases; nucleotides not matched to a gene: 16. The CDR3 loop is CASSRYKGTGRLNNSPLHF. In DNA form, the CDR3 reads TGCGCCAGCAGCCGCTACAAGGGGACAGGGCGCTTAAATAATTCACCCCTCCACTTT.